This TCR beta chain was observed in a study of blood T cell repertoires in COVID-19. Across the whole study: Samples representing acute and convalescent COVID-19 were sourced from the United States, Italy and Spain. The analysed material was cDNA or gDNA that came from T cells, B-cell-depleted T cells, or PBMCs.

In the study's own analysis: For nucleated cells, counts were estimated from reference gene primer amplification. Only in-frame clones appear in the TCRdb table, and some are missing; sequencing was by immunoSEQ multiplex PCR. The V and J calls and clone size are taken from that table; D and trimming were inferred from the DNA. The profile shows approximately 85,000 clones, 80% to 90% of them singletons. V was cut by 9 bases and J by 3 bases, with 9 bases left in between. CDR1 ENHRY and CDR2 SYGVKD come from the germline V gene. CDR3 size: 12 residues. The chain recombines TRBV10-3 with TRBJ2-1; perhaps TRBD2 as D (5 bases). The specimen was peripheral blood. The TCR comes from a human donor in a cohort sampled during active COVID-19. As DNA, the CDR3 is TGTGCCATACGGGATTTCTACAATGAGCAGTTCTTC. It codes for CAIRDFYNEQFF.